The clone carrying this TCR beta chain was detected only a few times. Its target is unknown. This sample was taken from a study of glioma-infiltrating T cells. Amplification of TCR alpha and beta CDR3 regions from RNA used iRepertoire nested multiplex PCR. Input was roughly 85-450 ng of tissue mRNA or PBMC total RNA. TCRdb processed the multiplex PCR reads anew with MiXCR; each CDR3 protein has one entry. The data contain under 200,000 distinct CDR3 sequences, around 42% of them singletons. Study observations and caveats: Gliomas, especially low-grade, showed above-expected tissue-blood divergence; non-neoplastic patients showed below. CDR3 overlap between tissue and blood was very small.

Unmatched junction bases numbered 10, after V lost 5 bases and J lost 5 bases. The CDR3 is 17 amino acids. Germline V gene lookup returns CDR1 SEHNR and CDR2 FQNEAQ (reference sequence). The sample comprised glioma tissue, nonneoplastic brain tissue, or PBMCs (not recorded which). The sequence came from a human donor with low-grade glioma or glioblastoma, undergoing nonglioma brain surgery, or in good health (not recorded which). This sequence joins TRBV7-9 and TRBJ2-1; 12 bases line up with TRBD2. This CDR3 reads CASSPRKGLAGDNEQFF. In nucleotides, the CDR3 is TGTGCCAGCAGCCCCAGAAAGGGACTAGCGGGCGACAATGAGCAGTTCTTC. Based on the CDR3 plus reference TRBV7-9 and TRBJ2-1, the full variable domain is DTGVSQNPRHKITKRGQNVTFRCDPISEHNRLYWYRQTLGQGPEFLTYFQNEAQLEKSRLLSDRFSAERPKGSFSTLEIQRTEQGDSAMYLCASSPRKGLAGDNEQFFGPGTRLTVL.